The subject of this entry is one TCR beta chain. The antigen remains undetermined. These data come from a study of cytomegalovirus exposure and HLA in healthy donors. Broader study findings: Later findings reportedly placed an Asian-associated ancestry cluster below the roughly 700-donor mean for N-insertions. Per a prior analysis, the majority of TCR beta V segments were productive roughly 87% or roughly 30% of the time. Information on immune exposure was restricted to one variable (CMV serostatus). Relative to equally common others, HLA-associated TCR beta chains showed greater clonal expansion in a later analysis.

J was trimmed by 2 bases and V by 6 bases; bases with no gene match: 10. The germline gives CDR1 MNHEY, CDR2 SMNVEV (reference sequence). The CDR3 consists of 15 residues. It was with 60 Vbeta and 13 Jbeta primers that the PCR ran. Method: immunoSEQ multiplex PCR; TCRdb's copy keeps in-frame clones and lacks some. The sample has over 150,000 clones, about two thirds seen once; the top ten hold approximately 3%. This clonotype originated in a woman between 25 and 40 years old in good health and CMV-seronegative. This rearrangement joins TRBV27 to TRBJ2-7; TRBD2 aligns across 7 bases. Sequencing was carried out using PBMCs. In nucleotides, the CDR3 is TGTGCCAGCAGCCCGGGGCTAGCGGTAACCTACGAGCAGTACTTC. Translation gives CASSPGLAVTYEQYF.